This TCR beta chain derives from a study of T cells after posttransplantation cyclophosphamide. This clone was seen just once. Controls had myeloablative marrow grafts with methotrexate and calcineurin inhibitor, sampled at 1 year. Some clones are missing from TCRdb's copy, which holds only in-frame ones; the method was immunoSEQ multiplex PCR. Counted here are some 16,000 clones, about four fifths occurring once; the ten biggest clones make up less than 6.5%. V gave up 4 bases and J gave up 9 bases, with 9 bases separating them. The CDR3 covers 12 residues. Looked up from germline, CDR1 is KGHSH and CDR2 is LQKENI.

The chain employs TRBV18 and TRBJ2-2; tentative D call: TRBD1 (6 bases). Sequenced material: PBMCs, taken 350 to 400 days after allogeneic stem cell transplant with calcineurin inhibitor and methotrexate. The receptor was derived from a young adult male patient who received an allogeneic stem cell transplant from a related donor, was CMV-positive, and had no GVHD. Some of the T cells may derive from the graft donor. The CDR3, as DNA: TGTGCCAGCTCACTACAGGGCAGGGAGCTGTTTTTT. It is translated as CASSLQGRELFF.